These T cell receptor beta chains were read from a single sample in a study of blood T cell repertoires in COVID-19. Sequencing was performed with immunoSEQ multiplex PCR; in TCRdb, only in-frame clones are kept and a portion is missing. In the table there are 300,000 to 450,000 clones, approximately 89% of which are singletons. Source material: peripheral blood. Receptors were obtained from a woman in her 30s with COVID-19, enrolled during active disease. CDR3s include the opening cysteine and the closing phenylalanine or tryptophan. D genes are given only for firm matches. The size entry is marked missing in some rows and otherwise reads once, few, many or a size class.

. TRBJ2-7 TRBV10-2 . CASSELTGYEQYF TGCGCCAGCAGTGAACTTACTGGCTACGAGCAGTACTTC
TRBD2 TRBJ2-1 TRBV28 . CASRSGSNYNEQFF TGTGCCAGCAGAAGCGGGAGCAACTACAATGAGCAGTTCTTC
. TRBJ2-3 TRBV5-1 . CASSLEGGGASTDTQYF TGCGCCAGCAGCTTGGAGGGCGGAGGGGCTAGCACAGATACGCAGTATTTT
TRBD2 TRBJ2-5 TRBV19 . CASSSSGLAVQETQYF TGTGCCAGTAGTTCGTCGGGACTAGCGGTTCAAGAGACCCAGTACTTC
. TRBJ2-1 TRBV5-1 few CASRAGPDNEQFF TGCGCCAGCAGGGCAGGGCCCGACAATGAGCAGTTCTTC
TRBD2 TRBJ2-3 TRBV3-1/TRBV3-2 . CASSQAGGPDTQYF TGTGCCAGCAGCCAAGCGGGAGGGCCAGATACGCAGTATTTT
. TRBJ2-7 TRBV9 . CASSALPGTYYEQYF TGTGCCAGCAGCGCACTCCCCGGGACATACTACGAGCAGTACTTC
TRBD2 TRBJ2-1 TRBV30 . CAWRESGSYNEQFF TGTGCCTGGAGGGAGAGCGGGAGCTACAATGAGCAGTTCTTC
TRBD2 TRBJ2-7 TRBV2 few CASTGLGLAGSNEQYF TGTGCCAGCACCGGGTTGGGACTAGCGGGATCTAATGAGCAGTACTTC
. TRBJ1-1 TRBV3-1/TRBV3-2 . CASSQHATQSEAFF TGTGCCAGCAGCCAACATGCGACACAGAGTGAAGCTTTCTTT
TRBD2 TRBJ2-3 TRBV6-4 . CASSARGGRADTQYF TGTGCCAGCAGTGCCCGGGGAGGGCGGGCAGATACGCAGTATTTT
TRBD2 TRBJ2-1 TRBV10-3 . CAISESGGSGDEQFF TGTGCCATCAGTGAGTCGGGCGGGAGTGGGGATGAGCAGTTCTTC
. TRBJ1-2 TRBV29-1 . CSVEDERTNYGYTF TGCAGCGTTGAAGATGAGAGGACTAACTATGGCTACACCTTC
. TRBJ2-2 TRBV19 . CASRTQNTGELFF TGTGCCAGTAGAACACAAAACACCGGGGAGCTGTTTTTT
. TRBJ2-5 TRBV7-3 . CASSPTVGGETQYF TGTGCCAGCAGCCCCACTGTCGGTGGTGAGACCCAGTACTTC
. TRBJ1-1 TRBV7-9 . CASSFDRDTEAFF TGTGCCAGCAGCTTTGACAGAGACACTGAAGCTTTCTTT
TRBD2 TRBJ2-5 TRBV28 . CASSLGAGRRETQYF TGTGCCAGCAGTTTAGGAGCGGGGAGGAGAGAGACCCAGTACTTC
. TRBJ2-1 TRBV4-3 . CASSQGVRSANNEQFF TGCGCCAGCAGCCAAGGGGTTCGGAGCGCCAACAATGAGCAGTTCTTC
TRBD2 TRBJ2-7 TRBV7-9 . CASSGRAINNEQYF TGTGCCAGCAGCGGGAGGGCCATCAACAACGAGCAGTACTTC
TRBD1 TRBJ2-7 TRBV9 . CASSVVQGAGEQYF TGTGCCAGCAGCGTAGTCCAGGGGGCAGGCGAGCAGTACTTC
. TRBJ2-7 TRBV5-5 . CASSLAFLRSYEQYF TGTGCCAGCAGCTTGGCCTTTCTACGAAGCTACGAGCAGTACTTC
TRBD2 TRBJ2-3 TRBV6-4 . CASSTSGRAGDTQYF TGTGCCAGCAGTACGAGCGGGAGGGCCGGAGATACGCAGTATTTT
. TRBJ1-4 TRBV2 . CASTPGGRAEKLFF TGTGCCAGCACCCCCGGCGGCAGGGCTGAAAAACTGTTTTTT
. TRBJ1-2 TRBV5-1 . CASSPQGHGYTF TGCGCCAGCAGCCCCCAGGGGCATGGCTACACCTTC
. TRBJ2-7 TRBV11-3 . CASSPRDKNYEQYF TGTGCCAGCAGCCCCCGGGATAAGAACTACGAGCAGTACTTC
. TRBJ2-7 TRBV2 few CASRDYRQEQYF TGTGCCAGCAGGGATTACCGACAGGAGCAGTACTTC
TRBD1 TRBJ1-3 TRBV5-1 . CASSSGQVGNTIYF TGCGCCAGCAGCTCGGGACAGGTCGGAAACACCATATATTTT
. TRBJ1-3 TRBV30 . CAWRDQANTIYF TGTGCCTGGAGAGATCAGGCAAACACCATATATTTT
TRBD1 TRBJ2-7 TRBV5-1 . CASSLGQGPSYEQYF TGCGCCAGCAGCCTCGGACAGGGGCCCTCCTACGAGCAGTACTTC
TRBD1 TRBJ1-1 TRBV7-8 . CASSQTQGLNTEAFF TGTGCCAGCAGCCAAACACAGGGGCTGAACACTGAAGCTTTCTTT
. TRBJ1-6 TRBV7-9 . CASSLEGSFSPLHF TGTGCCAGCAGCTTAGAGGGGTCGTTCTCACCCCTCCACTTT
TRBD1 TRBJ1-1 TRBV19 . CASSLPITGDNTEAFF TGTGCCAGTAGTCTCCCTATAACAGGGGACAACACTGAAGCTTTCTTT
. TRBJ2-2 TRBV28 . CASRTGGSWVTGELFF TGTGCCAGCAGAACTGGGGGGAGTTGGGTGACCGGGGAGCTGTTTTTT
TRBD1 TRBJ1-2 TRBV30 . CAWSEGQGIYGYTF TGTGCCTGGAGTGAGGGACAGGGTATCTATGGCTACACCTTC
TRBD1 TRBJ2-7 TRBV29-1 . CSVEGTGTHEQYF TGCAGCGTTGAAGGGACAGGGACCCACGAGCAGTACTTC
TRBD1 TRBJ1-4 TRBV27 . CASSDRGPGEKLFF TGTGCCAGCAGTGACAGGGGGCCGGGTGAAAAACTGTTTTTT
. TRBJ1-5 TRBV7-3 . CASSLSINQPQHF TGTGCCAGCAGCTTAAGTATCAATCAGCCCCAGCATTTT
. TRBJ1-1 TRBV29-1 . CSVSGDRGTEAFF TGCAGCGTTTCAGGGGACCGGGGCACTGAAGCTTTCTTT
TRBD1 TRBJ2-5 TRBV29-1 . CSVEDPGTGKKTQYF TGCAGCGTTGAAGATCCCGGGACAGGGAAGAAGACCCAGTACTTC
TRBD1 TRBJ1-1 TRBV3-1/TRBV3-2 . CASSQGRHRGPNTEAFF TGTGCCAGCAGCCAAGGTCGGCACAGGGGGCCTAACACTGAAGCTTTCTTT
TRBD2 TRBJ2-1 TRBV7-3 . CASSFTGTSGRNEQFF TGTGCCAGCAGCTTTACCGGGACTAGCGGGAGGAATGAGCAGTTCTTC
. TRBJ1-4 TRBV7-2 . CASSLETGLGEKLFF TGTGCCAGCAGCTTAGAGACAGGTCTAGGTGAAAAACTGTTTTTT
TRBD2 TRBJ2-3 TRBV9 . CASSPRGGAGTTDTQYF TGTGCCAGCAGCCCTCGCGGTGGAGCGGGGACCACAGATACGCAGTATTTT
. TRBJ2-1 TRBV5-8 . CASSLGTAAVGGPQFF TGTGCCAGCAGCTTGGGCACCGCAGCCGTCGGCGGGCCTCAGTTCTTC
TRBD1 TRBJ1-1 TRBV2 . CASSAGQGDTEAFF TGTGCCAGCAGTGCGGGACAGGGCGACACTGAAGCTTTCTTT
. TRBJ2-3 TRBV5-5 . CASSLPGADTQYF TGTGCCAGCAGCTTGCCCGGGGCAGATACGCAGTATTTT